Each of the 2 T cell receptor beta chains below was sequenced from the same sample in a study of T cells in Graves' hyperthyroidism and ophthalmopathy. The TCR beta CDR3 regions underwent amplification using RNA transcripts as the source. Initially, a first-round RT-PCR of the TCR CDR3 employed the HTBI primer set. TCRdb redid the calling of the multiplex PCR reads with MiXCR, one entry per CDR3 protein. The repertoire includes about 210,000 distinct CDR3 sequences, more than 15% of them detected once, and 50% sits in the top ten. The sample comprised blood. Source of these receptors: a man over 45 with Graves' hyperthyroidism.

This clonotype was seen at least ten times. V and J are TRBV5-1 and TRBJ2-3; the match to TRBD1 covers 11 bases. The CDR3 has 14 residues. Germline V lookup: CDR1 SGHRS, CDR2 YFSETQ. V lost 9 bases and J lost 2; bases outside the gene matches: 5. CDR3: CATRTGGVTDTQYF. In nucleotides, the CDR3 is TGCGCCACCAGGACAGGGGGCGTCACAGATACGCAGTATTTT.

This clonotype was seen a few times. The chain has TRBV6-1 and TRBJ2-2; D might be TRBD2 (6 bases). The CDR3 totals 15 residues. V lost 5 bases, J lost 4 bases, and 14 bases lay in between. Germline CDR1 reads MNHNS; CDR2 reads SASEGT. The CDR3 sequence: CASSRSVGGTGELFF. The CDR3 DNA follows: TGTGCCAGCAGTAGATCTGTGGGAGGCACCGGGGAGCTGTTTTTT.